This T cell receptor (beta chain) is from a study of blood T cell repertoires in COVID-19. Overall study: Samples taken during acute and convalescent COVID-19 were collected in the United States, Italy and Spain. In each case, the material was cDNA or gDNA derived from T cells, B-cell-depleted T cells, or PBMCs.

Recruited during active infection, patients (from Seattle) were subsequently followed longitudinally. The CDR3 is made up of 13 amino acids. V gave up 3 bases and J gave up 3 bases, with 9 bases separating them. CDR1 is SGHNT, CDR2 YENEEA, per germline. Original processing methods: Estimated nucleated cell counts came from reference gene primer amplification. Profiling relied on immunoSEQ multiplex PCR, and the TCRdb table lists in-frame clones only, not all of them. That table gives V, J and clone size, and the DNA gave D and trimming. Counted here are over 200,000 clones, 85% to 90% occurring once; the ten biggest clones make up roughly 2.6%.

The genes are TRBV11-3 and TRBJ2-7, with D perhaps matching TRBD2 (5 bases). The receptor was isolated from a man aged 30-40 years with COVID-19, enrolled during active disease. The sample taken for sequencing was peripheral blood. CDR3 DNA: TGTGCCAGCAGCTTGAACGAGGGCTACGAGCAGTACTTC. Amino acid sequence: CASSLNEGYEQYF. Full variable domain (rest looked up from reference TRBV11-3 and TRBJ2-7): EAGVVQSPRYKIIEKKQPVAFWCNPISGHNTLYWYLQNLGQGPELLIRYENEEAVDDSQLPKDRFSAERLKGVDSTLKIQPAELGDSAVYLCASSLNEGYEQYFGPGTRLTVT.